This entry lists 3 T cell receptor beta chains sequenced from one sample in a study of T cell responses to AZD1222 COVID-19 vaccine. Repertoires were generated with immunoSEQ multiplex PCR, while TCRdb's copy carries only in-frame clones and drops some. This table has around 59,000 clones, 89% appearing once. The sequencing used peripheral blood, collected 28 days after the second AZD1222 dose. These receptors were obtained from an adult who received the AZD1222 COVID-19 vaccine.

The chain couples TRBV12-2 to TRBJ2-2; TRBD2 is the table's D call, not checked against the DNA. TRBV12-2 corresponds to a pseudogene. CDR3 length equals 18 residues. DNA for the CDR3: TGTGCAAGTCGCTTAGAAGGTTCTAGCGCCACGAACACCGGGGAGCTGTTTTTT. Its protein is CASRLEGSSATNTGELFF.

The genes are TRBV19 and TRBJ1-3; weak D call: TRBD1 (5 bases). Trimming shortened V by 6 bases and J by 0 bases, and 15 bases separated the two germline ends. Per germline, CDR1 LNHDA and CDR2 SQIVND (reference sequence). This CDR3 comprises 16 residues. The CDR3 sequence is CASRERGRDSGNTIYF. For the CDR3, the DNA is TGTGCCAGTAGGGAACGGGGACGGGACTCTGGAAACACCATATATTTT.

The chain recombines TRBV10-2 with TRBJ2-3; D is ambiguous. The germline CDR1 and CDR2 sequences are WSHSY and SAAADI. The V end lost 4 bases, the J end lost 6 bases, and 14 bases lay between the germline ends. The CDR3 has 14 residues. The CDR3 bases are TGCGCCAGCAGTGTCTGGGGATCGGGCGATACGCAGTATTTT. Translated: CASSVWGSGDTQYF.